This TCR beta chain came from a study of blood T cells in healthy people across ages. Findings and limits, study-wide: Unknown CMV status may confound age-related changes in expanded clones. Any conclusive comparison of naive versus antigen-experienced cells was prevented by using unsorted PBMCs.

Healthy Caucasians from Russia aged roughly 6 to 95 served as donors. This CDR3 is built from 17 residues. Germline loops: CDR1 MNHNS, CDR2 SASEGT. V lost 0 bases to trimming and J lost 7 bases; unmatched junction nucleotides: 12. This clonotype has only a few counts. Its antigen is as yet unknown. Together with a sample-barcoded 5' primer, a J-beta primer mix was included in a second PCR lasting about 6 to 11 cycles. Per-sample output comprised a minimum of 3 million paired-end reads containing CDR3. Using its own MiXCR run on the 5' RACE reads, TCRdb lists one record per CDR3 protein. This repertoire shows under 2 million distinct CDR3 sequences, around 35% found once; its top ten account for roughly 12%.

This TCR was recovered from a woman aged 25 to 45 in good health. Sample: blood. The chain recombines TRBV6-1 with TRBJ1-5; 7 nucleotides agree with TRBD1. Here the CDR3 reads CASSEALPTGRRQPQHF. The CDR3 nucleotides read TGTGCCAGCAGTGAAGCGCTTCCGACAGGGCGCAGGCAGCCCCAGCATTTT.